Listed below are T cell receptor beta chains from one sample, sequenced in a study of blood T cell repertoires in COVID-19. Only in-frame clones appear in the TCRdb table, and some are missing; sequencing was by immunoSEQ multiplex PCR. The repertoire holds 330,000 or so clones, with over 80% as singletons. Source material: peripheral blood. Receptor source: a man aged 25 to 40 with COVID-19, enrolled during active disease. CDR3s include the opening cysteine and the closing phenylalanine or tryptophan. D genes are given only for firm matches. Clone size is not always given. Where it is, it says once, few, many or a class for expanded clones.

.,TRBV2,TRBJ2-7,TRBD1,TGTGCCACCAACACGGGACAGGGTTTCTACGAGCAGTACTTC,CATNTGQGFYEQYF
.,TRBV7-2,TRBJ2-1,.,TGTGCCAGCAGCTCCCGGGAGGACAGACCGAGGTCCTACAATGAGCAGTTCTTC,CASSSREDRPRSYNEQFF
once,TRBV28,TRBJ1-2,TRBD1,TGTGCCAGCAGCATTGGGACAGGAGGGGGCTACACCTTC,CASSIGTGGGYTF
.,TRBV28,TRBJ1-2,TRBD1,TGTGCCAGCAGTTTATCAGGGGGCTGCACCTTC,CASSLSGGCTF
.,TRBV6-5,TRBJ2-5,TRBD1,TGTGCCAGCAGCCAACTTCAGGGGGCGCAGAGTACCCAGTACTTC,CASSQLQGAQSTQYF
.,TRBV5-8,TRBJ1-5,.,TGTGCCAGCAGCTTGTACAGCTCTTATAGCAATCAGCCCCAGCATTTT,CASSLYSSYSNQPQHF
.,TRBV2,TRBJ2-2,TRBD2,TGTGCCAGCACCCCGGGGGGAGCGGCCACCGGGGAGCTGTTTTTT,CASTPGGAATGELFF
once,TRBV7-2,TRBJ2-7,TRBD1,TGTGCCAGCAGCTTAGAGGGACAGGGGGGGTACGAGCAGTACTTC,CASSLEGQGGYEQYF
.,TRBV5-4,TRBJ2-2,.,TGTGCCAGCAGCTTGGCAGGGGGGACCGGGGAGCTGTTTTTT,CASSLAGGTGELFF
.,TRBV29-1,TRBJ2-3,TRBD1,TGCAGCGTTGAAAAGGGACAGGGGGGTGATACGCAGTATTTT,CSVEKGQGGDTQYF
.,TRBV28,TRBJ2-7,TRBD1,TGTGCCAGCAGTGCTTATACAGGGGAAGAGCAGTACTTC,CASSAYTGEEQYF
few,TRBV5-1,TRBJ1-6,TRBD1,TGCGCCAGCAGCTCGGGACAGGGAAATTCACCCCTCCACTTT,CASSSGQGNSPLHF
.,TRBV6-2/TRBV6-3,TRBJ2-5,.,TGTGCCAGCAGCTCGCCGGGGACAAGAGGGACCCAGTACTTC,CASSSPGTRGTQYF
once,TRBV11-2,TRBJ1-1,.,TGTGCCAGCAGCCTACTCAGGGGAACTGAAGCTTTCTTT,CASSLLRGTEAFF
.,TRBV7-8,TRBJ1-1,.,TGTGCCAGCAGCAACTTGGGGCGGGGGGAGAACACTGAAGCTTTCTTT,CASSNLGRGENTEAFF
.,TRBV6-1,TRBJ2-2,TRBD2,TGTGCCAGCAGTGGCCTTAGCGGGAGAGTCACCGGGGAGCTGTTTTTT,CASSGLSGRVTGELFF
.,TRBV9,TRBJ2-6,.,TGTGCCAGCGGCCCAGGATCTGGGGCCAACGTCCTGACTTTC,CASGPGSGANVLTF
few,TRBV3-1/TRBV3-2,TRBJ1-6,TRBD1,TGTGCCAGCAGCCAAGAAGACAGGGAGGAATCACCCCTCCACTTT,CASSQEDREESPLHF
.,TRBV5-8,TRBJ2-5,.,TGTGCCAGCAGCTTGCAGGGAGGCTACCAAGAGACCCAGTACTTC,CASSLQGGYQETQYF
.,TRBV4-1,TRBJ2-2,TRBD2,TGCGCCAGCAGCCAATTAGCGGGGGTGCGCACCGGGGAGCTGTTTTTT,CASSQLAGVRTGELFF
.,TRBV18,TRBJ2-1,TRBD2,TGTGCCAGCTCACCATCGAGCGGGAGGTATGAGCAGTTCTTC,CASSPSSGRYEQFF
.,TRBV19,TRBJ1-5,TRBD1,TGTGCCAGTAGGGACTTCGGGACAGGGACCAATCAGCCCCAGCATTTT,CASRDFGTGTNQPQHF
.,TRBV19,TRBJ1-2,TRBD1,TGTGCCAGTAGCTTCCTGTCCCGGGACAGGAGCGATGGCTACACCTTC,CASSFLSRDRSDGYTF
.,TRBV24-1,TRBJ2-2,TRBD1,TGTGCCACCAGTGACCCAGGGACAGGAAAAAACACCGGGGAGCTGTTTTTT,CATSDPGTGKNTGELFF